What follows are 25 T cell receptor beta chains derived from one specimen sequenced in a study of vaccination and CD4 T cells after COVID-19. Sequencing of cultured CD4+ T cell DNA used the Oncomine TCR Beta short-read assay. TCRdb analysed the PCR reads with MiXCR anew, one entry per CDR3 protein. Of about 15,000 distinct CDR3 sequences detected, approximately 30% appear once; the ten largest clones hold about a tenth. Treatment: roughly ten-day PBMC culture with coronavirus spike peptide pools or control peptides (ViraFEST assay). These TCRs' antigens remain unknown. The material sequenced was CD4+ T cells from blood, cultured in vitro, taken after SARS-CoV-2 vaccination. These receptors all stem from a human donor who had recovered from COVID-19.

V is TRBV11-3 and J is TRBJ2-1, with D tentatively TRBD2 (7 bases). CDR3 length equals 15 residues. The V end was cut by 6 bases, the J end by 2 bases, with 14 bases between. In germline, CDR1 is SGHNT, CDR2 YENEEA. CDR3 in amino acids: CASRVGGGAYNEQFF. The CDR3, as DNA: TGTGCCAGCAGAGTCGGCGGGGGCGCCTACAATGAGCAGTTCTTC.

This clonotype was observed a few times. CDR3 protein: CASRGQGTTGELFF. DNA of the CDR3: TGTGCCAGTAGGGGACAGGGAACCACCGGGGAGCTGTTTTTT. The rearrangement links TRBV19 to TRBJ2-2; 9 bases fit TRBD1. The junction had 3 bases not matched to a gene; V was cut back by 6 bases and J by 4 bases. Germline CDR1 reads LNHDA; CDR2 reads SQIVND (reference sequence). CDR3 size: 14 residues.

This clonotype turned up a few times. The chain has TRBV27 and TRBJ2-5; 7 bases align to TRBD2. Germline lookup yields CDR1 MNHEY and CDR2 SMNVEV (reference sequence). The V segment lost 6 bases and the J segment 4 bases; nucleotides outside the gene matches: 8. The CDR3 spans 14 residues. CDR3 loop: CASSDSAGSETQYF. CDR3 sequence (DNA): TGTGCCAGCAGCGACTCAGCGGGATCAGAGACCCAGTACTTC.

This sequence joins TRBV6-2 or TRBV6-3 and TRBJ1-2; D unclear. V lost 2 bases and J 3 bases, leaving 7 bases between the germline ends. The CDR3 length is 13 residues. The germline V gene encodes CDR1 MNHEY and CDR2 SVGEGT. The CDR3 region is CASSYQPDYGYTF. CDR3 nucleotides: TGTGCCAGCAGTTACCAACCCGACTATGGCTACACCTTC.

Only a few counts were recorded for this clonotype. V usage is TRBV7-2 and J usage is TRBJ1-5; a possible D gene is TRBD1 (6 bases). V was pared by 5 bases and J by 1 base, with 9 bases between. CDR1 SGHTA and CDR2 FQGNSA come from the germline V gene. CDR3 size: 14 residues. This CDR3 is CASSQGGSNQPQHF. The CDR3 DNA reads as TGTGCCAGCAGCCAAGGGGGGAGCAATCAGCCCCAGCATTTT.

This chain uses TRBV20-1 with TRBJ2-5; TRBD2 matches 8 bases. This CDR3 contains 13 residues. Germline CDR1 DFQATT, CDR2 SNEGSKA (reference sequence). The trim removed 3 bases at V and 1 base at J, leaving 1 base unmatched. The CDR3 bases are TGCAGTGCTAGCGGGAGGGTCCAAGAGACCCAGTACTTC. This encodes CSASGRVQETQYF.

This chain links TRBV6-2 or TRBV6-3 with TRBJ2-2; 9 nucleotides match TRBD1. The germline V gene has CDR1 MNHEY and CDR2 SVGEGT. This CDR3 has 15 amino acids. The V segment lost 4 bases and the J segment 7 bases; nucleotides outside the gene matches: 7. CDR3 in amino acids: CASSLDRGSIGELFF. The CDR3 nucleotides read TGTGCCAGCAGTTTGGACAGGGGTTCTATCGGGGAGCTGTTTTTT.

This clonotype was counted only a few times. This CDR3 is CASSYYSFRNNEQFF. CDR3 in DNA: TGTGCCAGCAGTTATTACTCCTTTAGGAACAATGAGCAGTTCTTC. V and J are TRBV6-5 and TRBJ2-1; D not resolved. Germline V CDR1 and CDR2: MNHEY, SVGAGI. V lost 3 bases, J lost 5 bases, and 14 bases lay in between. The CDR3 is 15 amino acids.

The chain joins TRBV14 to TRBJ2-2; 8 bases line up with TRBD2. V was pared by 0 bases and J by 4 bases, with 16 bases of the junction left unmatched. The CDR3 is 20 amino acids. CDR1 is SGHDN, CDR2 FVKESK, per germline. The CDR3 here is CASSQERIRRREESTGELFF. The DNA for the CDR3 is TGTGCCAGCAGCCAAGAGAGGATACGGAGGCGGGAGGAAAGCACCGGGGAGCTGTTTTTT.

This clonotype was recorded a few times. V and J are TRBV20-1 and TRBJ2-5, with 10 bases fitting TRBD2. V lost 6 bases to trimming and J lost 4 bases; unmatched junction nucleotides: 14. CDR3 size: 16 residues. Germline-derived CDR1 and CDR2 are DFQATT and SNEGSKA (reference sequence). Here the CDR3 reads CSAIQGGSGRGETQYF. The CDR3 nucleotides read TGCAGTGCGATCCAGGGTGGGAGCGGGAGGGGAGAGACCCAGTACTTC.

The chain links TRBV19 to TRBJ2-2; D may be TRBD2 (5 bases). V shed 7 bases and J shed 6 bases, with 15 bases lying between them. Germline CDR1 and CDR2: LNHDA and SQIVND (reference sequence). The CDR3 is 14 amino acids. CDR3 region: CASTGRAVAGELFF. DNA for the CDR3: TGTGCCAGTACGGGAAGGGCAGTAGCCGGGGAGCTGTTTTTT.

As concerns this clonotype: Its ends do not fully match the called genes, so a read error is possible. The rearrangement links TRBV20-1 to TRBJ2-1; 9 bases agree with TRBD1. Germline V lookup: CDR1 DFQATT, CDR2 SNEGSKA (reference sequence). The CDR3 totals 16 residues. This chain's CDR3 is CSARVGPGQGYNEQFF. In DNA form, the CDR3 reads TGCAGTGCAAGAGTTGGCCCGGGACAGGGTTACAATGAGCAGTTCTTC.

The gene calls are TRBV28 and TRBJ2-7; a weak D match, TRBD1 (6 bases). The CDR3 consists of 13 residues. V was clipped by 6 bases and J by 5 bases, with 14 bases between them. The V gene's germline CDR1 is MDHEN and CDR2 SYDVKM. DNA for the CDR3: TGTGCCAGCAGCCAAAACAGGGAGCACGAGCAGTACTTC. Encoded protein: CASSQNREHEQYF.

This clonotype appeared a few times. This chain connects TRBV25-1 to TRBJ1-1; tentatively, D is TRBD1 (5 bases). Germline V CDR1 and CDR2: MGHDK, SYGVNS. The germline V and J ends were trimmed by 7 bases and 4 bases, with 22 bases remaining between them. The CDR3 is made up of 16 amino acids. CDR3 amino acids: CASKGLSAFGGTEAFF. Here the CDR3 DNA reads TGTGCCAGCAAGGGTCTCTCGGCGTTTGGGGGCACTGAAGCTTTCTTT.

This clonotype was recorded a few times. The chain couples TRBV29-1 to TRBJ1-1; D unclear. The V gene's germline CDR1 is SQVTM and CDR2 ANQGSEA. Deletions cut 8 bases from V and 1 base from J, with 8 bases between. This CDR3 has 11 residues. The CDR3 DNA follows: TGCAGCTCCTTGGCGAACACTGAAGCTTTCTTT. Residues: CSSLANTEAFF.

This clonotype has only a few counts. The CDR3 protein is CASSMTGASYEQYF. The CDR3, as DNA: TGTGCCAGTAGTATGACAGGGGCGAGCTACGAGCAGTACTTC. This chain connects TRBV19 to TRBJ2-7; the match to TRBD1 covers 8 bases. Germline values: CDR1 LNHDA, CDR2 SQIVND (reference sequence). After removal of 3 bases from V and 3 bases from J, the junction contained 4 bases not matched to a gene. The CDR3 loop spans 14 amino acids.

The rearrangement uses TRBV20-1 and TRBJ1-2; no definite D call. The germline CDR1 and CDR2 sequences are DFQATT and SNEGSKA (reference sequence). This CDR3 is 15 amino acids long. The ends were cut back, 0 bases at V and 2 bases at J, with 13 bases in the middle. The CDR3 bases are TGCAGTGCTAGAGACCTCCGGGAGACGAACTATGGCTACACCTTC. Residues: CSARDLRETNYGYTF.

The V call is TRBV12-3 or TRBV12-4, the J call TRBJ1-3; D is possibly TRBD1 (6 bases). The CDR3 has 15 amino acids. The germline V and J ends were trimmed by 7 bases and 0 bases, with 13 bases remaining between them. The CDR3: CASKLQGPSGNTIYF. The DNA for the CDR3 is TGTGCCAGCAAACTACAGGGCCCCTCTGGAAACACCATATATTTT.

The gene calls are TRBV7-9 and TRBJ1-1; the D gene is possibly TRBD1 (6 bases). The V gene's germline CDR1 is SEHNR and CDR2 FQNEAQ (reference sequence). CDR3 length: 15 residues. V dropped 1 base and J dropped 1 base, with 10 bases sitting between them. This CDR3 reads CASSLVGGANTEAFF. The CDR3 DNA is TGTGCCAGCAGCTTAGTGGGGGGGGCGAACACTGAAGCTTTCTTT.

CDR3 region: CASSLDRSPGNTIYF. The DNA of the CDR3 is TGTGCCAGCAGTTTAGATAGAAGTCCTGGAAACACCATATATTTT. This sequence joins TRBV27 and TRBJ1-3; D is unresolved. The CDR3 is 15 residues long. Germline V lookup: CDR1 MNHEY, CDR2 SMNVEV (reference sequence). V was cut by 2 bases and J by 2 bases, with 10 bases left in between.

The J gene is TRBJ2-2, the V gene TRBV11-2; tentatively, D is TRBD1 or TRBD2 (5 bases each). Trimming removed 5 bases from V and 6 bases from J, with 13 bases in between. This CDR3 is 14 amino acids long. Germline CDR1 and CDR2: SGHAT and FQNNGV. Here the CDR3 reads CASSPREGSGELFF. The DNA of the CDR3 is TGTGCCAGCAGCCCCCGTGAGGGGTCCGGGGAGCTGTTTTTT.

V gene TRBV30 combines with J gene TRBJ2-5, with TRBD2 identical over 7 bases. Trimming removed 4 bases from V and 2 bases from J; junction bases left unmatched: 10. The CDR3 covers 15 residues. CDR1 and CDR2 from the germline V gene are GTSNPN and SVGIG (reference sequence). Here the CDR3 reads CAWKAGQQIQETQYF. The DNA for the CDR3 is TGTGCCTGGAAAGCGGGGCAGCAAATTCAAGAGACCCAGTACTTC.

The chain employs TRBV2 and TRBJ1-2, with a possible D match to TRBD1 (5 bases). Germline CDR1 is SNHLY and CDR2 is FYNNEI. The V end was cut by 3 bases, the J end by 3 bases, with 11 bases between. The CDR3 extends over 14 amino acids. The CDR3 region has the DNA TGTGCCAGCAGTGATGAGGGACTCGACTATGGCTACACCTTC. It specifies CASSDEGLDYGYTF.

V usage is TRBV4-1 and J usage is TRBJ2-7; D is tentatively TRBD1 or TRBD2 (5 bases each). Trimming shortened V by 1 base and J by 2 bases, and 15 bases separated the two germline ends. CDR1 and CDR2 from the germline V gene are MGHRA and YSYEKL. This CDR3 is built from 16 residues. The CDR3 protein is CASSQGGENGAYEQYF. The CDR3, as DNA: TGCGCCAGCAGCCAAGGAGGGGAGAATGGGGCCTACGAGCAGTACTTC.

The chain carries TRBV18 and TRBJ2-1; D may be TRBD2 (6 bases). With 4 bases removed from V and 1 base from J, the gap between germline ends came to 14 bases. Germline values: CDR1 KGHSH, CDR2 LQKENI. The CDR3 extends over 16 amino acids. The CDR3 is CASSRDGTLSYNEQFF. Here the CDR3 DNA reads TGTGCCAGCTCACGAGACGGGACTCTATCCTACAATGAGCAGTTCTTC.